One sample yielded the 5 T cell receptor beta chains listed below, sequenced in a study of blood T cell repertoires in COVID-19. TCRdb's copy holds only in-frame clones and misses some; the assay was immunoSEQ multiplex PCR. This sample has some 250,000 clones, with approximately 90% found just once. Sequencing was carried out using PBMCs or T cells enriched from blood (not recorded which). These receptors originate from a man aged 40-49 years who had recovered from COVID-19.

V and J are TRBV9 and TRBJ1-2; D not resolved. CDR3 length: 16 residues. Trimming cost V 3 bases and J 4 bases, with 19 bases left between them. Germline V gene data show CDR1 as SGDLS and CDR2 as YYNGEE. In DNA form, the CDR3 reads TGTGCCAGCAGCGCCCACTCATCGATCGGAGGCTATGGCTACACCTTC. This codes for CASSAHSSIGGYGYTF.

The chain couples TRBV7-2 to TRBJ1-4; 7 positions agree with TRBD1. V shed 2 bases and J 4 bases; nucleotides not matched to a gene: 4. The CDR3 loop spans 15 amino acids. In germline, CDR1 is SGHTA, CDR2 FQGNSA. DNA for the CDR3: TGTGCCAGCAGCTTACCGGGACAGCGTAATGAAAAACTGTTTTTT. Translated: CASSLPGQRNEKLFF.

The rearrangement joins TRBV10-3 to TRBJ2-7, with TRBD1 matching 9 bases. Germline assignment: CDR1 ENHRY and CDR2 SYGVKD. J lost 2 bases, V lost 6 bases, and 5 bases had no gene match. The CDR3 totals 14 residues. CDR3 sequence (DNA): TGTGCCATCAGGCCGGGACAGGGAACCTACGAGCAGTACTTC. Its protein is CAIRPGQGTYEQYF.

The chain has TRBV5-1 and TRBJ1-1; tentative D call: TRBD1 (6 bases). CDR1 and CDR2 (germline): SGHRS, YFSETQ. Trimming shortened V by 4 bases and J by 0 bases, and 19 bases separated the two germline ends. The CDR3 totals 17 residues. This CDR3 is CASSTQGRVNVNTEAFF. The CDR3 coding sequence is TGCGCCAGCAGCACCCAGGGGAGGGTAAATGTGAACACTGAAGCTTTCTTT. Using reference TRBV5-1 and TRBJ1-1 for the parts outside the CDR3, the full variable domain is KAGVTQTPRYLIKTRGQQVTLSCSPISGHRSVSWYQQTPGQGLQFLFEYFSETQRNKGNFPGRFSGRQFSNSRSEMNVSTLELGDSALYLCASSTQGRVNVNTEAFFGQGTRLTVV.

The rearrangement links TRBV19 to TRBJ2-7; 9 nucleotides align to TRBD1. Germline V gene lookup returns CDR1 LNHDA and CDR2 SQIVND (reference sequence). Germline trimming cut 9 bases from V and 3 bases from J; bases unmatched to any gene: 3. This CDR3 is 12 amino acids long. The CDR3 DNA sequence: TGTGCCAGCCGGGACAGGGTCTACGAGCAGTACTTC. The encoded protein is CASRDRVYEQYF.